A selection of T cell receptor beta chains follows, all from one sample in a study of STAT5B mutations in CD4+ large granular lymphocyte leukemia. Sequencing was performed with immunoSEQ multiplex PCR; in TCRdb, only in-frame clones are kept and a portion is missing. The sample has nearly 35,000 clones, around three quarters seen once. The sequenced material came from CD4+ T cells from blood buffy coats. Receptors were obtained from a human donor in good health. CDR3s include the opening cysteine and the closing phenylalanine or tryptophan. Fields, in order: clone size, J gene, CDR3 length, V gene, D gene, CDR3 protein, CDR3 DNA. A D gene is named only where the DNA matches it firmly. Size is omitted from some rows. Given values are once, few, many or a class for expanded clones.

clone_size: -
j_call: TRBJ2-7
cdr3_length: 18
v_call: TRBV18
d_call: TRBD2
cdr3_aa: CASSPSGLAGLSSYEQYF
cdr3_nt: TGTGCCAGCTCACCATCTGGACTAGCGGGGCTAAGCTCCTACGAGCAGTACTTC

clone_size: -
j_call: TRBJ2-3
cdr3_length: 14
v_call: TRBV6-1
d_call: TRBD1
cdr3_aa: CASSLVQGADTQYF
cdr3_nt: TGTGCCAGCAGTCTCGTACAGGGGGCAGATACGCAGTATTTT

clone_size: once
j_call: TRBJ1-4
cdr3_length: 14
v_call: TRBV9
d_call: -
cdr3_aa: CASSVTQGGEKLFF
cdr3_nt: TGTGCCAGCAGCGTAACACAGGGCGGCGAAAAACTGTTTTTT

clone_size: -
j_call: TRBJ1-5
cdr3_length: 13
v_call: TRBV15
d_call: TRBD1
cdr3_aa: CATSTIDRAPQHF
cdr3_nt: TGTGCCACCAGCACGATAGACAGGGCGCCCCAGCATTTT

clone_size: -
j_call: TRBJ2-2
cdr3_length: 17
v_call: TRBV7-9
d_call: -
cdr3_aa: CASSPSTSGPNTGELFF
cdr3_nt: TGTGCCAGCAGCCCCAGTACTAGTGGGCCGAACACCGGGGAGCTGTTTTTT

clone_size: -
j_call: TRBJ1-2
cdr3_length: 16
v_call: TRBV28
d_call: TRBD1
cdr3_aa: CASSSTGTGGFYGYTF
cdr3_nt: TGTGCCAGCAGTTCCACCGGGACAGGGGGCTTCTATGGCTACACCTTC

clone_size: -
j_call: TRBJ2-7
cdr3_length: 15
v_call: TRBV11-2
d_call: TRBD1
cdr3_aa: CASSLGGTGVFQQYF
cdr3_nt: TGTGCCAGCAGCTTAGGCGGGACAGGGGTTTTTCAGCAGTACTTC

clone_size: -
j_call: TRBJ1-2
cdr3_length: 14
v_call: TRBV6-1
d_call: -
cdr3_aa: CASSEDPRNYGYTF
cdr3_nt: TGTGCCAGCAGTGAAGACCCAAGAAACTATGGCTACACCTTC

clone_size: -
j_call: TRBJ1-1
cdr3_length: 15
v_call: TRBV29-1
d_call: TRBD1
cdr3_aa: CSVEGQTGGDAGAFF
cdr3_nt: TGCAGCGTTGAAGGGCAGACAGGGGGCGATGCAGGAGCTTTCTTT

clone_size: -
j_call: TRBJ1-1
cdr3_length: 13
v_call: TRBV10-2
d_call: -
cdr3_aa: CASSDGGLTEAFF
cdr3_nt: TGCGCCAGCAGTGACGGGGGGCTAACTGAAGCTTTCTTT

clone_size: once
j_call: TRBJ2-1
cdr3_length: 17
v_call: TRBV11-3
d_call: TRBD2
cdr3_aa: CASSLVSGLAEYNEQFF
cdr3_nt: TGTGCCAGCAGCTTAGTTTCGGGGCTAGCGGAATACAATGAGCAGTTCTTC

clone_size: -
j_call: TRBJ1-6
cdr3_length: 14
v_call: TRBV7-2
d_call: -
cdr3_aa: CASSFLGENSPLHF
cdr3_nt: TGTGCCAGCAGCTTCCTTGGGGAGAATTCACCCCTCCACTTT

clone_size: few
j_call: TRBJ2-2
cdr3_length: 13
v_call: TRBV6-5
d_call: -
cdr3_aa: CASRRGRSGELFF
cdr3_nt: TGTGCCAGCAGGCGGGGCAGGTCCGGGGAGCTGTTTTTT

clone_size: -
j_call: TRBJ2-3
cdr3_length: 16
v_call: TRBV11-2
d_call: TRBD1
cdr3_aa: CASSGTRDRVSDTQYF
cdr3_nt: TGTGCCAGCAGCGGGACCCGGGACAGGGTGTCAGATACGCAGTATTTT

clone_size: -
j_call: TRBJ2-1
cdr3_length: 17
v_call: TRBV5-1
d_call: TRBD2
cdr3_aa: CASSAGLAGPSNNEQFF
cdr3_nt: TGCGCCAGCAGCGCAGGACTAGCGGGGCCATCAAACAATGAGCAGTTCTTC

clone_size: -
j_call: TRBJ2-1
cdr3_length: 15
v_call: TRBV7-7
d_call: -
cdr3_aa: CASSLGGGTDNEQFF
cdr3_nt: TGTGCCAGCAGCTTAGGTGGGGGGACCGACAATGAGCAGTTCTTC

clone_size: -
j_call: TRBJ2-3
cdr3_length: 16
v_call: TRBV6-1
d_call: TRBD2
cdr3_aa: CASSVQRELGTDTQYF
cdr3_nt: TGTGCCAGCAGTGTCCAGCGGGAGCTTGGCACAGATACGCAGTATTTT

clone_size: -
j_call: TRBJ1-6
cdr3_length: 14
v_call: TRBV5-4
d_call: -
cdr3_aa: CASRGGDYNSPLHF
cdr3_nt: TGTGCCAGCCGGGGAGGGGACTATAATTCACCCCTCCACTTT

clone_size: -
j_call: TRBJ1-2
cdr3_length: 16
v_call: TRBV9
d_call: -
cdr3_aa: CASSVGGEGGPYGYTF
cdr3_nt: TGTGCCAGCAGCGTAGGGGGCGAGGGGGGGCCCTATGGCTACACCTTC

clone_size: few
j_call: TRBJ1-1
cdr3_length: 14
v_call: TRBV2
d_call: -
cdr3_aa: CASSGPGENTEAFF
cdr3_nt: TGTGCCAGCAGTGGGCCAGGGGAGAACACTGAAGCTTTCTTT

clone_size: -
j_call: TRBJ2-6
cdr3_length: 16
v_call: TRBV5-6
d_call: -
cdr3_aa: CASSWDGLSGANVLTF
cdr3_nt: TGTGCCAGCAGCTGGGACGGCCTCTCTGGGGCCAACGTCCTGACTTTC

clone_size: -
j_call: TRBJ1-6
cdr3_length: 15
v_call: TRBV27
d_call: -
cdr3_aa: CASRPKTDYNSPLHF
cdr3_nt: TGTGCCAGCAGGCCCAAGACGGACTATAATTCACCCCTCCACTTT

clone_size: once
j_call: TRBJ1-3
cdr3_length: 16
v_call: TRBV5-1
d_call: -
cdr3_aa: CASSLKDRSSGNTIYF
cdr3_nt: TGCGCCAGCAGCTTGAAAGACCGGAGCTCTGGAAACACCATATATTTT

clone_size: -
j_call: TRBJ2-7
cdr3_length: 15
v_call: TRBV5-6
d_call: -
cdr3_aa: CASSSPGPRSAEQYF
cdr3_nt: TGTGCCAGCAGCTCGCCGGGACCCAGGTCCGCCGAGCAGTACTTC

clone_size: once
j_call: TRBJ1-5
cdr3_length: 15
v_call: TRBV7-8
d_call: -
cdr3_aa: CASSSQQGSNQPQHF
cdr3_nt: TGTGCCAGCAGTTCGCAGCAGGGGAGCAATCAGCCCCAGCATTTT

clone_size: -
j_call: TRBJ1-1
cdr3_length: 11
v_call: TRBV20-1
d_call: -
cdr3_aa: CSARFRDLAFF
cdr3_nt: TGCAGTGCTAGATTCCGGGACCTGGCTTTCTTT

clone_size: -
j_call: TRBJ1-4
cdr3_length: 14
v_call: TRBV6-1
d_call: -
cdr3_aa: CASSNRELNEKLFF
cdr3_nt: TGTGCCAGCAGTAACAGGGAATTGAATGAAAAACTGTTTTTT

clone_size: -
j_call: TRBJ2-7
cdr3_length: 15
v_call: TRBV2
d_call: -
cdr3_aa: CASTMRAGPSYEQYF
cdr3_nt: TGTGCCAGCACGATGAGGGCAGGTCCCTCCTACGAGCAGTACTTC

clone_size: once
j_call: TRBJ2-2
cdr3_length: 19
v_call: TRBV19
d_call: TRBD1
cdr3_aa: CASSPAGQGIRINTGELFF
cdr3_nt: TGTGCCAGTAGCCCCGCGGGACAGGGGATAAGAATTAACACCGGGGAGCTGTTTTTT

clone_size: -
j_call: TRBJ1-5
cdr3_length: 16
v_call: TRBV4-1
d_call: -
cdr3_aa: CASSQDSWAGGQPQHF
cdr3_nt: TGCGCCAGCAGCCAAGATTCATGGGCGGGGGGTCAGCCCCAGCATTTT

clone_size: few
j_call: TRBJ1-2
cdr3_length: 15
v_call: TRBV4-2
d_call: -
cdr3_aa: CASSQDDADSYGYTF
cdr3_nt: TGTGCCAGCAGCCAAGATGATGCGGACTCTTATGGCTACACCTTC

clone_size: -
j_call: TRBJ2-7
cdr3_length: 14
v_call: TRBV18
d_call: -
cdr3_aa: CASSTNAGLGEQYF
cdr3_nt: TGTGCCAGCTCAACCAACGCGGGTCTGGGCGAGCAGTACTTC

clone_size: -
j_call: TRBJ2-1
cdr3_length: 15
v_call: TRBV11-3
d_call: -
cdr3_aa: CASSLNGGPYNEQFF
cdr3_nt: TGTGCCAGCAGCTTAAACGGGGGGCCGTACAATGAGCAGTTCTTC

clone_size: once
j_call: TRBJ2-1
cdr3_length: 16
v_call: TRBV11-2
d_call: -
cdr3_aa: CASTQGGSQAYNEQFF
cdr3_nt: TGTGCCAGCACCCAGGGGGGGAGCCAGGCCTACAATGAGCAGTTCTTC

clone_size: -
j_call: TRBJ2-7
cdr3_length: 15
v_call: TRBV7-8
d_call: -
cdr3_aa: CASSLQAGGGYEQYF
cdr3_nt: TGTGCCAGCAGCTTACAGGCGGGCGGAGGGTACGAGCAGTACTTC